This T cell receptor (beta chain) came from a study of T cell repertoires in cytomegalovirus infection. Overall study: In public TCR beta signatures, there were indications of both CMV infection and matching HLA type. General study points: HLA-C-restricted CMV-specific TCR beta clonotypes prevailed in the ex vivo response.

TCRdb processed the reads anew with MiXCR; each CDR3 protein has one entry. This table holds around 740,000 distinct CDR3 sequences, under 40% found once. The CDR3 consists of 15 residues. The V end lost 2 bases, the J end lost 5 bases, and 13 bases lay between the germline ends. Germline-derived CDR1 and CDR2 are SNHLY and FYNNEI. On this clonotype: Its antigen is not known.

The source is a human donor in good health (CMV status not recorded). Some clones in this sample may be carry-over from other donors' samples. This rearrangement joins TRBV2 to TRBJ2-1; D is perhaps TRBD1 (5 bases). Material for sequencing was PBMCs. DNA for the CDR3: TGTGCCAGCAGTGAACTGGGCAGGGCAAACAATGAGCAGTTCTTC. Translation: CASSELGRANNEQFF.